These 15 T cell receptor beta chains were sequenced from one sample in a study of blood T cell repertoires in COVID-19. Profiling relied on immunoSEQ multiplex PCR, and the TCRdb table lists in-frame clones only, not all of them. The table lists about 400,000 clones, roughly 90% of them singletons, with approximately 1% in the top ten. The specimen sequenced was PBMCs or T cells enriched from blood (not recorded which). Receptors were obtained from a woman in her twenties or thirties with acute COVID-19.

The chain couples TRBV27 to TRBJ1-5, with 8 bases aligning to TRBD1. J gave up 0 bases and V 9 bases, and 4 bases lay outside the gene matches. CDR1 MNHEY and CDR2 SMNVEV come from the germline V gene (reference sequence). The CDR3 totals 14 residues. CDR3 in DNA: TGTGCCAGTCGAACAGGGGGTAGCAATCAGCCCCAGCATTTT. Protein: CASRTGGSNQPQHF.

The chain employs TRBV11-1 and TRBJ1-6, with D uncertain. The CDR3 is 12 amino acids. Germline CDR1 and CDR2: SGHAT and FQDESV (reference sequence). V lost 4 bases to trimming and J lost 10 bases, with 8 bases between them. CDR3 amino acids: CASSYYSSPLHF. Here the CDR3 DNA reads TGTGCCAGCAGCTACTATTCCTCACCCCTCCACTTT.

This clone was seen a single time. The V call is TRBV11-2, the J call TRBJ1-1, with 7 bases aligning to TRBD1. V gave up 0 bases and J gave up 6 bases; unmatched junction bases: 7. This CDR3 has 15 residues. Germline V gene lookup returns CDR1 SGHAT and CDR2 FQNNGV. The CDR3 DNA reads TGTGCCAGCAGCTTAGATAGGGGGCGAGGCGCTGAAGCTTTCTTT. Translating it yields CASSLDRGRGAEAFF. Drawing the rest from reference TRBV11-2 and TRBJ1-1, the complete variable domain is EAGVAQSPRYKIIEKRQSVAFWCNPISGHATLYWYQQILGQGPKLLIQFQNNGVVDDSQLPKDRFSAERLKGVDSTLKIQPAKLEDSAVYLCASSLDRGRGAEAFFGQGTRLTVV.

The rearrangement joins TRBV30 to TRBJ2-7, with TRBD2 matching 10 bases. Germline V gives CDR1 GTSNPN, CDR2 SVGIG (reference sequence). Trimming removed 6 bases from V and 5 bases from J; junction bases left unmatched: 10. CDR3 length: 14 residues. This CDR3 is CACQTSGSEDEQYF. CDR3 nucleotide sequence: TGTGCCTGCCAGACTAGCGGGTCGGAAGACGAGCAGTACTTC.

The V gene is TRBV15, the J gene TRBJ2-1; a weak D match, TRBD2 (5 bases). The CDR3 has 15 amino acids. Germline-derived CDR1 and CDR2 are LNHNV and YYDKDF (reference sequence). Trimming removed 4 bases from V and 5 bases from J, with 15 bases in between. In DNA, the CDR3 is TGTGCCACCAGCAAGGACGGACGGGGAGACAATGAGCAGTTCTTC. This translates into CATSKDGRGDNEQFF. The full variable domain, with the rest looked up from reference TRBV15 and TRBJ2-1, is DAMVIQNPRYQVTQFGKPVTLSCSQTLNHNVMYWYQQKSSQAPKLLFHYYDKDFNNEADTPDNFQSRRPNTSFCFLDIRSPGLGDTAMYLCATSKDGRGDNEQFFGPGTRLTVL.

V is TRBV7-9 and J is TRBJ2-7, with TRBD1 as a possible D gene (6 bases). The CDR3 sequence is 14 residues long. Germline assignment: CDR1 SEHNR and CDR2 FQNEAQ (reference sequence). V lost 1 base, J lost 1 base, and 8 bases lay in between. CDR3 residues: CASSLGTVSYEQYF. CDR3 bases: TGTGCCAGCAGCTTAGGGACAGTGTCCTACGAGCAGTACTTC.

The gene calls are TRBV5-4 and TRBJ2-3; 10 nucleotides align to TRBD1. Germline CDR1 reads SGHNT; CDR2 reads YYREEE (reference sequence). The CDR3 loop spans 18 amino acids. After removal of 4 bases from V and 3 bases from J, the junction contained 14 bases not matched to a gene. DNA for the CDR3: TGTGCCAGCAGCACCGGGACAGGGGCCATGCTCGTGACAGATACGCAGTATTTT. Its protein is CASSTGTGAMLVTDTQYF.

V usage is TRBV6-2 or TRBV6-3 and J usage is TRBJ1-5, with D tentatively TRBD1 (6 bases). The CDR3 runs to 16 residues. The V end lost 4 bases, the J end lost 5 bases, and 18 bases lay between the germline ends. From germline, CDR1 is MNHEY and CDR2 SVGEGT. In nucleotides, the CDR3 is TGTGCCAGCAGTTCCAAACCTCAGACAGGTTATCAGCCCCAGCATTTT. Translated, it gives CASSSKPQTGYQPQHF.

The CDR3 is CAILRDINVDTQYF. The DNA of the CDR3 is TGTGCCATCCTGAGGGACATTAACGTGGATACGCAGTATTTT. The V call is TRBV9, the J call TRBJ2-3; D is perhaps TRBD1 (6 bases). The CDR3 is 14 residues long. The V end lost 9 bases, the J end lost 6 bases, and 20 bases lay between the germline ends. CDR1 SGDLS and CDR2 YYNGEE come from the germline V gene.

The chain links TRBV5-1 to TRBJ2-7; TRBD1 matches at 10 bases. The CDR3 has 16 amino acids. V lost 0 bases and J lost 2; bases outside the gene matches: 5. Germline V CDR1 and CDR2: SGHRS, YFSETQ. The CDR3 is CASSLVGDRGTYEQYF. The CDR3, as DNA: TGCGCCAGCAGCTTGGTAGGGGACAGGGGCACCTACGAGCAGTACTTC.

V is TRBV5-6 and J is TRBJ2-1; 8 nucleotides line up with TRBD1. The germline CDR1 and CDR2 sequences are SGHDT and YYEEEE. The CDR3 covers 16 residues. Unmatched junction bases numbered 5, after V lost 3 bases and J lost 0 bases. The chain's CDR3 is CASSWGTGSSYNEQFF. The CDR3 DNA reads as TGTGCCAGCAGCTGGGGGACAGGAAGCTCCTACAATGAGCAGTTCTTC.

The V and J genes are TRBV7-3 and TRBJ2-1; TRBD2 is a possible D gene (6 bases). The ends were cut back, 3 bases at V and 8 bases at J, with 17 bases in the middle. Germline loops: CDR1 SGHTA, CDR2 FQGTGA. The length of the CDR3 is 15 residues. The chain's CDR3 is CASSFGLAPTYEQFF. Written as DNA, the CDR3 is TGTGCCAGCAGCTTTGGCCTAGCGCCCACATATGAGCAGTTCTTC.

The chain joins TRBV30 to TRBJ1-5; 7 nucleotides match TRBD1. Trimming removed 4 bases from V and 10 bases from J; junction bases left unmatched: 10. The length of the CDR3 is 13 residues. Germline CDR1 reads GTSNPN; CDR2 reads SVGIG (reference sequence). The CDR3 region is CAWTQEGALPQHF. The CDR3 DNA sequence: TGTGCCTGGACCCAAGAGGGGGCCCTTCCCCAGCATTTT. Using reference TRBV30 and TRBJ1-5 for the parts outside the CDR3, the full variable domain is SQTIHQWPATLVQPVGSPLSLECTVEGTSNPNLYWYRQAAGRGLQLLFYSVGIGQISSEVPQNLSASRPQDRQFILSSKKLLLSDSGFYLCAWTQEGALPQHFGDGTRLSIL.

The CDR3 DNA sequence: TGTGCCAGTAGTAACCTAGCGGGGGGGCCGGGTGAGCAGTTCTTC. Protein product: CASSNLAGGPGEQFF. The rearrangement links TRBV19 to TRBJ2-1; 12 nucleotides agree with TRBD2. This CDR3 has 15 residues. With V trimmed by 4 bases and J by 9 bases, 7 bases remained unmatched. Per the germline V gene, CDR1 is LNHDA and CDR2 is SQIVND (reference sequence). Full variable domain (remainder filled in from reference TRBV19 and TRBJ2-1): DGGITQSPKYLFRKEGQNVTLSCEQNLNHDAMYWYRQDPGQGLRLIYYSQIVNDFQKGDIAEGYSVSREKKESFPLTVTSAQKNPTAFYLCASSNLAGGPGEQFFGPGTRLTVL.

J is TRBJ1-2 and V is TRBV9; 9 bases align to TRBD1. J gave up 7 bases and V 4 bases, and 8 bases lay outside the gene matches. The germline CDR1 and CDR2 sequences are SGDLS and YYNGEE. The CDR3 covers 14 residues. For the CDR3, the DNA is TGTGCCAGCAGCCCTCCACAGGGGGCGAGTGGCTACACCTTC. This encodes CASSPPQGASGYTF. The full variable domain, rest sourced from reference TRBV9 and TRBJ1-2, is DSGVTQTPKHLITATGQRVTLRCSPRSGDLSVYWYQQSLDQGLQFLIQYYNGEERAKGNILERFSAQQFPDLHSELNLSSLELGDSALYFCASSPPQGASGYTFGSGTRLTVV.